The clone carrying this TCR beta chain has a handful of counts. Its antigen is as yet unknown. The data originate from a study of T-cell memory formation after mild COVID-19. Findings of the study overall: Pre-infection memory carried some responding clones, suggesting that cross-reactive memory joined. Clones contracting over day 15 to 85 were CD4/CD8 balanced, with later expanders leaning CD4+.

TCRdb reprocessed the 5' RACE reads with MiXCR, giving one entry per CDR3 protein. Here the sample spans around 250,000 distinct CDR3 sequences, roughly a sixth being singletons. Per germline, CDR1 SQVTM and CDR2 ANQGSEA. The CDR3 is 14 amino acids. V lost 6 bases to trimming and J lost 0 bases, with 12 bases between them. The rearrangement joins TRBV29-1 to TRBJ1-5, with D perhaps matching TRBD1 (5 bases). The TCR comes from a young man who had mild COVID-19 (a few samples of this study predate the infection). Cell type and time point are not known. Material: PBMCs or a T cell subset sorted from them (not recorded which). CDR3 region: CSVGRFISNQPQHF. The CDR3 region has the DNA TGCAGCGTGGGACGGTTTATTAGCAATCAGCCCCAGCATTTT.